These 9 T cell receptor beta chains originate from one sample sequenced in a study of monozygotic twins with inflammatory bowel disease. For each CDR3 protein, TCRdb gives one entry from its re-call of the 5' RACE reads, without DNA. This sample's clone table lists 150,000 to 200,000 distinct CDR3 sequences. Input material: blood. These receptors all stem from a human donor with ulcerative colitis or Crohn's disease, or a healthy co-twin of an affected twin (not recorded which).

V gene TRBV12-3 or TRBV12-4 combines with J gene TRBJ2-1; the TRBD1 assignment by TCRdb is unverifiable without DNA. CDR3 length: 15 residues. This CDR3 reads CASSPGQGRRNEQFF.

The CDR3 loop reads CASSRGRGLETQYF. V and J are TRBV11-3 and TRBJ2-5; TCRdb's D call, TRBD2, is unchecked because there is no DNA. The germline gives CDR1 SGHNT, CDR2 YENEEA. This CDR3 comprises 14 residues.

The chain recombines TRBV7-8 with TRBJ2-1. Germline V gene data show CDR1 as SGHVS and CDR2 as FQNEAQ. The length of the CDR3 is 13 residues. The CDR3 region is CASSLDPFGEQFF.

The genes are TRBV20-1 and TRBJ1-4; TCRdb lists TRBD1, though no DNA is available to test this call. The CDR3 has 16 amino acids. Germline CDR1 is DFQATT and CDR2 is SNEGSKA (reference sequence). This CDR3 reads CSAREARTGWNEKLFF.

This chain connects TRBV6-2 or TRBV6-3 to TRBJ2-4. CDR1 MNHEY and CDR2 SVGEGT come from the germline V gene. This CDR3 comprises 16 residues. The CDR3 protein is CASSPLDRLAKNIQYF.

The CDR3 sequence is CASSLQGAEDTQYF. This chain uses TRBV5-1 with TRBJ2-3; absent DNA, TCRdb's TRBD1 call cannot be checked. In germline, CDR1 is SGHRS, CDR2 YFSETQ. The CDR3 has 14 residues.

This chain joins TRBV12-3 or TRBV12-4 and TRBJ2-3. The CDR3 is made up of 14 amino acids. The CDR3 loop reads CASSIAGVVDTQYF.

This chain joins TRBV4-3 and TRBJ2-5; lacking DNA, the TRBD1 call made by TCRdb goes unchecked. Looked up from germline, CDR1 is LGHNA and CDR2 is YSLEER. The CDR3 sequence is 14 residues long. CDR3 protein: CASSQDSGGETQYF.

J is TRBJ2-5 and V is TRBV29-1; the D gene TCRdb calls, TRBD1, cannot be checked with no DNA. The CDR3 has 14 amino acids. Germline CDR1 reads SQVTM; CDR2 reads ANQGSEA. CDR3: CSVGAGGPQETQYF.